This T cell receptor (beta chain) came from a study of CD8+ T cells in alopecia areata (dated by TCRdb to the late 2010s). With regard to the full study: Treated patients were enrolled in an open-label pilot trial of oral tofacitinib, 5 to 10 mg twice daily, for moderate-to-severe alopecia areata. The RNA source kit depended on sample type: the PAXgene miRNA kit for fixed scalp, the miRNeasy kit for PBMCs, and the RNeasy kit for mouse skin. High-throughput TCRbeta sequencing was used to examine T cell clonal expansion in alopecia areata in both the C3H/HeJ mouse model and human patients. Human TCRbeta sequencing covered scalp tissue and sorted CD4+ and CD8+ peripheral blood T cells from patchy and totalis/universalis alopecia areata patients and healthy controls. TCRbeta CDR3 regions were amplified by immunoSEQ multiplex PCR with 35 Vbeta forward and 13 Jbeta reverse primers. Tofacitinib-treated patients had biopsies at baseline and at 4 and 24 weeks of treatment, with a later scalp biopsy in several patients. Scalp clonality was compared among normal scalp (n=4), patchy alopecia areata scalp (n=8), and alopecia totalis/universalis scalp (n=8). For the treated patients, the SALT score, which quantifies what percentage of scalp surface area is affected, served as the measure of disease severity. Tofacitinib was given for 6 to 18 months, followed by 6 months of follow-up off drug to assess delayed response and recurrence. What the work shows at the level of the full study, not this receptor alone: Scalp clonality and the number of expanded CD8+ clones among the top 100 scalp clones were significantly decreased by tofacitinib. Because the treated cohort was small and had just a single nonresponder, larger studies are needed to establish links between baseline CD8+ expansion and response. Compared with normal scalp, lesional scalp had higher clonality and more expanded CD8+ clones, particularly in alopecia totalis/universalis, a pattern that suggests antigenic drive. Many expanded lesional clones persisted in scalp and blood during tofacitinib treatment, which may partly explain relapse after stopping treatment. Resident alphabeta T cells in normal human skin are also sequenced, complicating scalp TCR repertoire analysis, unlike mouse skin dominated by gammadelta T cells. Shared TCR sequences between patients were less evident than in mice, which may be partly attributable to HLA diversity in the patient population.

Library prep was done by the immunoSEQ multiplex PCR assay. RNA was extracted from all samples and reverse transcribed into cDNA, which served as template for TCR sequencing. SuperScript III was used for first-strand cDNA synthesis, primed with a 2:1 mix of oligo-dT and random hexamers. A synthetic immune receptor repertoire was used to gauge amplification bias, and whatever bias remained was removed computationally. Per the source publication's procedure: After raw reads were preprocessed to remove errors, the CDR3 was defined following IMGT conventions as running from the conserved cysteine to phenylalanine. To get clonality, Shannon entropy was normalized by log2 of the number of productive unique TCRs and the result was subtracted from 1. Whether each scalp clone was CD4 or CD8 was inferred by checking scalp TCRbeta sequences against the CD4 and CD8 repertoires from sorted blood. Held by TCRdb, this immuneACCESS table contains in-frame sequences only and omits some clones. Under half of the omission traces to an unresolved V gene where checked; the cause of the rest is unknown. The D gene and trimming were derived from the DNA, and the V and J assignments and clone size from that table. A total of around 270,000 clones appear in this sample, 58% of them only once. Approximately 1.7% of the sample is taken by the ten largest.

After removal of 4 bases from V and 0 bases from J, the junction retains 9 bases not matched to a gene. From the germline V gene (reference sequence), CDR1 is LNHNV and CDR2 is YYDKDF. From its cysteine to its phenylalanine, the CDR3 spans 16 amino acids. Kept here is only the CDR3 DNA, which spans 48 bases and is read in frame from base 1. This specimen's time point label, per the study, means: about 5 months on oral tofacitinib. The sample's treatment or condition, from its label and the paper: oral pan-JAK inhibitor, 5-10 mg twice daily. From alopecia areata patients, peripheral blood was collected along with lesional scalp punch biopsies. PBMCs were isolated by density centrifugation and stained for CD3, CD4 and CD8, and CD4+ and CD8+ T cells were sorted on a FACSAria. Worth noting for this clone: This receptor's antigen is unknown. No base quality values were provided; no much bigger clone lies one nucleotide off.

The sequence links TRBV15 to TRBJ2-7, with 7 bases matching TRBD1. The receptor was isolated from a human donor with alopecia areata. The sequenced sample was CD4+ T cells sorted from blood, obtained at week 24, from a patient treated with tofacitinib. The nucleotide sequence is given as TGTGCCACCAGCACCCGGACAGGAATCGTCTCCTACGAGCAGTACTTC. Its translation is CATSTRTGIVSYEQYF.